Detailed here is one T cell receptor beta chain. A read error likely explains this, since a far larger clone differs by one base. The same CDR3 also results from other DNA sequences found in this sample. Donors were healthy HIV-negative adults without recent acute infections or vaccinations. The sample is drawn from a study of shared clonotypes between healthy human individuals. Study as a whole: The donor pool was made up of two women and three men aged 18 to 49.

This CDR3 has 17 residues. Germline V gene data show CDR1 as SQVTM and CDR2 as ANQGSEA. J gave up 6 bases and V 0 bases, and 15 bases lay outside the gene matches. Deep-level settings were used for running the assay. Some clones are missing from TCRdb's copy, which holds only in-frame ones; the method was immunoSEQ multiplex PCR. The sample carries hundreds of thousands of clones, more than 70% recorded once. The clonotype comes from a woman in her forties in good health. Some clones in this sample may be carry-over from other donors' samples. Sequencing used PBMCs. The chain links TRBV29-1 to TRBJ2-3; 7 bases agree with TRBD2. The CDR3 region is CSVEDAVGGRVTDTQYF. In DNA, the CDR3 is TGCAGCGTTGAAGATGCAGTGGGAGGGAGGGTGACCGATACGCAGTATTTT.